What follows is one T cell receptor (beta chain) and its context. Its antigen is currently unknown. Using immunoSEQ multiplex PCR, the repertoire was profiled, and TCRdb retains in-frame clones only, with some absent. The table records fewer than 85,000 clones, over 75% of them present only once. The sample originates from a study of glioma-infiltrating T cells after dendritic cell vaccination. Study context: Patients received autologous tumor lysate-pulsed dendritic cell vaccination between about 2003 and 2013.

Findings and limits, study-wide: The cohort had few patients with full blood and tumor sets.

This CDR3 has 17 residues. CDR1 SGHDT and CDR2 YYEEEE come from the germline V gene. The TCR was taken from a human donor with glioblastoma. V usage is TRBV5-6 and J usage is TRBJ2-5; possible D gene TRBD1, 6 bases. The end of the DNA aligns better with TRBJ2-7, so the J call may be wrong. The sample here was blood, taken before dendritic cell vaccination. CDR3 protein: CASSSLPGAPSSYEQYF. For the CDR3, the DNA is TGTGCCAGCAGTTCCCTTCCAGGGGCCCCAAGCTCCTACGAGCAGTACTTC.